This T cell receptor (beta chain) was retrieved from a study of early T cells in non-severe SARS-CoV-2 infection. In the study overall: Sequencing was performed on bulk RNA from unsorted whole blood, leaving chains unpaired. Findings and caveats of the study: The VDJdb matching leaned toward anti-spike CD8 responses and overlooked private and CD4 specificities.

About this clonotype itself: Its antigen is as yet unknown. It may be a read error: a sequence one base away is much more abundant.

This CDR3 is 17 amino acids long. Trimming cost V 0 bases and J 1 base; bases outside gene matches: 6. Researchers tagged individual cDNA molecules with unique molecular identifiers. TCRdb re-derived calls from the 5' RACE reads in MiXCR, one entry per CDR3 protein. This sample has approximately 65,000 distinct CDR3 sequences, with more than 9% found just once. Input material: whole blood. The rearrangement joins TRBV6-7 to TRBJ1-1; TRBD1 matches 9 bases. TRBV6-7 is assigned to the ORF class and has an uncertain function. This TCR was sampled from an adult who was a healthcare worker with PCR-confirmed SARS-CoV-2 infection or an uninfected control (not recorded which). CDR3 loop: CASSYSGTGLKNTEAFF. The CDR3 coding sequence is TGTGCCAGCAGTTACTCCGGGACAGGGTTAAAGAACACTGAAGCTTTCTTT.